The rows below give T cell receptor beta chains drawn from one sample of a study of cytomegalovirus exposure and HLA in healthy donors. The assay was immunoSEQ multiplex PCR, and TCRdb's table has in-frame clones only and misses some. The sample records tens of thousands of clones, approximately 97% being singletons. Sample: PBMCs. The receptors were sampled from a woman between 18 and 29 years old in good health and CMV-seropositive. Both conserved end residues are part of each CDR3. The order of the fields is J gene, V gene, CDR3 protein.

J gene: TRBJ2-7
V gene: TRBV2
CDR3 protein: CASSEASGIYEQYF

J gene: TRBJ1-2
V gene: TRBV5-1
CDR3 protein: CASSLGQGVYGYTF

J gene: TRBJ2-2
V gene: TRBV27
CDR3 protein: CASSLSTKGPRRGTGELFF

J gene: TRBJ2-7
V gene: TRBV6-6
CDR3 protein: CASSYTLGGTYEQYF

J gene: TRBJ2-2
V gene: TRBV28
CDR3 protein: CASDSLAGAGGELFF

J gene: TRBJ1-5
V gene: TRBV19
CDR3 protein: CASSIGALNQPQHF

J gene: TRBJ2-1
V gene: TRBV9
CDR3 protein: CASSVGAGGPYEQFF

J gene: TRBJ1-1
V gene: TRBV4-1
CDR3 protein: CASSQEGQGYTEAFF

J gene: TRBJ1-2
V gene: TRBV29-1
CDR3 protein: CSVDPGTNYGYTF

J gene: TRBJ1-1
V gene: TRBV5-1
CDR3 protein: CASSLFGGDTEAFF

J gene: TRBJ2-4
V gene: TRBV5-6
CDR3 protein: CASSAGTGLAKNIQYF

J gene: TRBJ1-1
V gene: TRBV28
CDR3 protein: CASSLLGALNTEAFF

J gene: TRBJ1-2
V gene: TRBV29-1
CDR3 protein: CSVGGDRGLGAHGYTF

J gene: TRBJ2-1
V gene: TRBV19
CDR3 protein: CASSIPGSYNEQFF

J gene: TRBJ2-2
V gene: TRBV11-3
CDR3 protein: CASSPRRTGELFF

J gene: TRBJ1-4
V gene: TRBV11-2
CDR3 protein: CASSLVGTGNEKLFF

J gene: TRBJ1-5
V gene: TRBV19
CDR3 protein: CASNSDRWSNQPQHF

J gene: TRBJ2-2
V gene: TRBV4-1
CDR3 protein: CASSQLGLVNTGELFF

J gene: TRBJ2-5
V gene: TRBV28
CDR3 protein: CASSFLPEAEQETQYF

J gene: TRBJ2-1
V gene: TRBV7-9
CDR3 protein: CASSLGTSGYNEQFF

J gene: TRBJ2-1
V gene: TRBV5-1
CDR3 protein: CASSGTGNEQFF

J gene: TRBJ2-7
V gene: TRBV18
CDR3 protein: CASSLRQGGEQYF

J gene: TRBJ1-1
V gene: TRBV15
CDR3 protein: CATSAGRNLFSTEAFF

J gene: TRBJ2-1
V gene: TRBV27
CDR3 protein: CASSLREGYNEQFF

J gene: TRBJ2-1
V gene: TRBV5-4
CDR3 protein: CASSSTNEQFF

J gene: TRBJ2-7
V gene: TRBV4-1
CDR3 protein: CASSQASGTSYEQYF

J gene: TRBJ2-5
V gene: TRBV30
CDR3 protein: CAWMTGAYQETQYF

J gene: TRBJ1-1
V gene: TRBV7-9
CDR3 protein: CASSFLDGGDTEAFF

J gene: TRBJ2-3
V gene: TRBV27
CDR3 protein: CASSSGREGPDTQYF

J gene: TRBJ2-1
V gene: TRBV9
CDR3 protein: CASSVPHRANEQFF

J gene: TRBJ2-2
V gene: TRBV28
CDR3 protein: CASSLRRPGLITGELFF

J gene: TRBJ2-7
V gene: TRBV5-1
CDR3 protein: CASSKLPQGHEQYF

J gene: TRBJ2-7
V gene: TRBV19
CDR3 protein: CASSIAGGVHEQYF

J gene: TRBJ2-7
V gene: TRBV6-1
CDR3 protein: CASSDIYEQYF

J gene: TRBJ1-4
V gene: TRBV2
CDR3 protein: CASSSRGSTNEKLFF

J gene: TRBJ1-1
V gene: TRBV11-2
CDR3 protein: CASSSDRGTEAFF

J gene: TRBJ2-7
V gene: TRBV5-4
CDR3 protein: CASSPGGNEQYF

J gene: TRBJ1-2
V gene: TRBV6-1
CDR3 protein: CASRGVGYGYTF

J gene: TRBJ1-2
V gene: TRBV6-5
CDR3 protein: CASSYGGPYGYTF

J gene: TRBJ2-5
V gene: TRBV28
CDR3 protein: CASTRPGLAGETQYF

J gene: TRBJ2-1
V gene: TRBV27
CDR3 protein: CASSPSVGDSYNEQFF

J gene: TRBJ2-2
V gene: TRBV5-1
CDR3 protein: CASSPGLAGPYTGELFF

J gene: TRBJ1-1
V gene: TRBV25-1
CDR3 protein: CASSESRVWTEAFF

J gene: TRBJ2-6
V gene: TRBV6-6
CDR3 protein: CASSQQGSSGANVLTF

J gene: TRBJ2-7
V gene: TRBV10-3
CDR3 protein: CAISESAGLAYEQYF

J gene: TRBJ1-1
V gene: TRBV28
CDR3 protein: CASSLKYRRNTEAFF

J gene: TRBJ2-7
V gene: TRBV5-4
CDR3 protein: CASSLVIRGIHEQYF

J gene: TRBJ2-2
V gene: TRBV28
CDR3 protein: CASSLVAGYGGELFF

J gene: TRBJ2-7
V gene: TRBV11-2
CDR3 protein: CASSLRRDYSYEQYF

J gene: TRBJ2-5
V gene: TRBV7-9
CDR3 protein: CASSLRRDRGHETQYF

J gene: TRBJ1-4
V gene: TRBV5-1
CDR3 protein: CASSLGSTTNEKLFF

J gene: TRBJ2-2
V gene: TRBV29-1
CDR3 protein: CSVTVRGRNTGELFF